This TCR beta chain stems from a study of cytomegalovirus exposure and HLA in healthy donors. Study-level information: Out of roughly 200 million T cells, an earlier analysis found around 110 million unique TCR beta sequences in total.

PCR primers comprised 60 Vbeta and 13 Jbeta primers. TCRdb's table, derived via immunoSEQ multiplex PCR, lists solely in-frame clones and lacks some. Of 200,000 to 250,000 clones listed, around 85% were seen once; the top ten hold around 1.4%. This clone came up once. Its antigen is unidentified. Study-wide points: Follow-up analysis seemed to connect common viral pathogens with several of the most significant clusters identified. Later on, a genetic analysis was performed. It linked a missense variant in DCLRE1C with V- and J-gene trimming of TCR beta.

Unmatched junction bases numbered 9, after V lost 8 bases and J lost 5 bases. The CDR3 is 14 amino acids. Looked up from germline, CDR1 is SNHLY and CDR2 is FYNNEI. This receptor was identified in a human donor in good health. V is TRBV2 and J is TRBJ2-7, with 10 bases identical to TRBD1. The sequenced sample consisted of PBMCs. The CDR3 DNA is TGTGCCAGCGAATTCGGGACAGGGGATAACGAGCAGTACTTC. Translated, it gives CASEFGTGDNEQYF.